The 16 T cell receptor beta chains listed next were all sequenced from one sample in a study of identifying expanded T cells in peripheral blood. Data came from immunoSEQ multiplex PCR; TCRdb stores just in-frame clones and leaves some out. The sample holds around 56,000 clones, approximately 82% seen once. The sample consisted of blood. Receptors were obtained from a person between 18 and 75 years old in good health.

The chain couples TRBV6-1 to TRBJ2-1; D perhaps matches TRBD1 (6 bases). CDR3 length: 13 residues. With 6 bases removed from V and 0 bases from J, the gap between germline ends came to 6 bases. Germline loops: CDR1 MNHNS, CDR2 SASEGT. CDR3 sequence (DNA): TGTGCCAGCAGGGACAGCTCCTACAATGAGCAGTTCTTC. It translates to CASRDSSYNEQFF.

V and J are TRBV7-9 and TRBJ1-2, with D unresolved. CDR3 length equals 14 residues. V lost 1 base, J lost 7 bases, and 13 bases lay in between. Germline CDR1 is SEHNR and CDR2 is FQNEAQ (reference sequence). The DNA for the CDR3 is TGTGCCAGCAGCTTAGAAATGGAATTGGGTGGCTACACCTTC. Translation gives CASSLEMELGGYTF.

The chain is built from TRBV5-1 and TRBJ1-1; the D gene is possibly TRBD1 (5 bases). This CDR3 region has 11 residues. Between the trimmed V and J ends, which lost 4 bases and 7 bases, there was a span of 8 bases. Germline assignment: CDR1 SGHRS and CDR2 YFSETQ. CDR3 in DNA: TGCGCCAGCAGCCGCGGGGGTGAAGCTTTCTTT. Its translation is CASSRGGEAFF.

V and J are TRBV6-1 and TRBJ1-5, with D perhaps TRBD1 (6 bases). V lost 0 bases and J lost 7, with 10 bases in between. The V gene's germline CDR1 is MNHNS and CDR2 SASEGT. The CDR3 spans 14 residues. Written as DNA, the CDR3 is TGTGCCAGCAGTGAAGCAGGGGGTCGGCAGCCCCAGCATTTT. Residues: CASSEAGGRQPQHF.

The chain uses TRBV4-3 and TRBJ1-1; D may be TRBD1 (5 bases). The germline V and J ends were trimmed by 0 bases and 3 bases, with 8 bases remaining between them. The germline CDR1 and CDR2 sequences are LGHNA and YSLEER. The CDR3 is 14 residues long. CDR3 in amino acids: CASSQDRAHTEAFF. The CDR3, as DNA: TGCGCCAGCAGCCAAGACAGGGCCCACACTGAAGCTTTCTTT.

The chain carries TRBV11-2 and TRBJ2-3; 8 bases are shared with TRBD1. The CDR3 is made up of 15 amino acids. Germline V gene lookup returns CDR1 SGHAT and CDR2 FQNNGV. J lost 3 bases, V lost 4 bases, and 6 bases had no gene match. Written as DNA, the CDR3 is TGTGCCAGCAGCTCTCCCCGGACAGGGACAGATACGCAGTATTTT. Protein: CASSSPRTGTDTQYF.

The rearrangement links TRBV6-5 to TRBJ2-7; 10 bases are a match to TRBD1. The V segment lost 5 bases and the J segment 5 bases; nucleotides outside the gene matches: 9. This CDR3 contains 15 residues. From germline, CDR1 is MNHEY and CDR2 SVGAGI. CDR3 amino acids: CASSAPGQGIHEQYF. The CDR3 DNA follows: TGTGCCAGCAGTGCACCGGGACAGGGGATCCACGAGCAGTACTTC.

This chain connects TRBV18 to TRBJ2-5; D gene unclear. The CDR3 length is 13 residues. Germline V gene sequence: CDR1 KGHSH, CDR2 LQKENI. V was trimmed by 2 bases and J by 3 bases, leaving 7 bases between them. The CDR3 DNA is TGTGCCAGCTCACCAGGGTGGGAAGAGACCCAGTACTTC. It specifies CASSPGWEETQYF.

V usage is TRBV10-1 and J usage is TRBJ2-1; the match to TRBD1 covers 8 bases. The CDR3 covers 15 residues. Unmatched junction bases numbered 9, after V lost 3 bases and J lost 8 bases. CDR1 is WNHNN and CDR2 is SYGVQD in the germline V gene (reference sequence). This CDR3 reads CASSDPGGKGDEQFF. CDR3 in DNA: TGCGCCAGCAGTGACCCAGGGGGCAAAGGGGATGAGCAGTTCTTC.

The CDR3 is CASSSRTGTQETQYF. The CDR3 coding sequence is TGTGCCAGCAGCTCTCGGACAGGTACCCAAGAGACCCAGTACTTC. The gene calls are TRBV7-6 and TRBJ2-5, with 7 bases that match TRBD1. Trimming took 4 bases from V and 1 from J; bases not matched to a gene: 6. Germline loops: CDR1 SGHVS, CDR2 FNYEAQ. This CDR3 has 15 amino acids.

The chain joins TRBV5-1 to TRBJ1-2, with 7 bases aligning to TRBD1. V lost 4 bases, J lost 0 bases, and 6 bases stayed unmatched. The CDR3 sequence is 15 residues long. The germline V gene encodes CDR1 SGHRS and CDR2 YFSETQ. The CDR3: CASSPGDRTNYGYTF. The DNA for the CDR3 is TGCGCCAGCAGCCCGGGGGACAGAACTAACTATGGCTACACCTTC.

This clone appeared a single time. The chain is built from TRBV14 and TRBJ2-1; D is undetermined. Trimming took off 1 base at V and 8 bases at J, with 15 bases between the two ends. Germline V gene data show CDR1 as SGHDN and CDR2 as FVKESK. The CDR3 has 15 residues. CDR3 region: CASSQVAALMDEQFF. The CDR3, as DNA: TGTGCCAGCAGCCAAGTCGCGGCCCTCATGGATGAGCAGTTCTTC. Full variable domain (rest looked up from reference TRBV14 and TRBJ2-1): EAGVTQFPSHSVIEKGQTVTLRCDPISGHDNLYWYRRVMGKEIKFLLHFVKESKQDESGMPNNRFLAERTGGTYSTLKVQPAELEDSGVYFCASSQVAALMDEQFFGPGTRLTVL.

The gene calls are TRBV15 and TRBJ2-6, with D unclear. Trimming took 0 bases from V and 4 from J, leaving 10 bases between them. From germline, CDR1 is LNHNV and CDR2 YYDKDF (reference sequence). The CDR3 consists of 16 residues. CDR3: CATSRDSGSGANVLTF. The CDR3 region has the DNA TGTGCCACCAGCAGAGATTCGGGTTCAGGGGCCAACGTCCTGACTTTC.

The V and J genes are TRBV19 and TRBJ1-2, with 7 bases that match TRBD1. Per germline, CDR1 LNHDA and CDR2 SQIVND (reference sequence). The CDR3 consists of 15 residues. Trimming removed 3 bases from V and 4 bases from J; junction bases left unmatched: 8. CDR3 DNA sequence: TGTGCCAGTAGTATCTTCTCACAGGGGATCTATGGCTACACCTTC. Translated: CASSIFSQGIYGYTF.

CDR3 nucleotides: TGTGCCAGCTCGCGGGGGGGAGATCAGCCCCAGCATTTT. This translates into CASSRGGDQPQHF. The chain recombines TRBV18 with TRBJ1-5; D perhaps matches TRBD1 (5 bases). The CDR3 is 13 residues long. V was pared by 6 bases and J by 5 bases, with 11 bases between. Germline V gives CDR1 KGHSH, CDR2 LQKENI.

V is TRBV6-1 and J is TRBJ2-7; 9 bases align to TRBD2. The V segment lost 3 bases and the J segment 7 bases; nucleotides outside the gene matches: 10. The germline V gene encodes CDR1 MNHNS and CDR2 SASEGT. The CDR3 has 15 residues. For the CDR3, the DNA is TGTGCCAGCAGTGACAGGATTAGCGGGGGATATGAGCAGTACGTC. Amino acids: CASSDRISGGYEQYV.